This T cell receptor (beta chain) was identified during a study of shared clonotypes between healthy human individuals. With respect to this clone: Different DNA sequences within this sample yield the same CDR3.

CDR1 is SGHRS, CDR2 YFSETQ, per germline. The CDR3 is 15 amino acids. Trimming cost V 1 base and J 3 bases, with 11 bases left between them. Measured with immunoSEQ multiplex PCR; TCRdb has only the in-frame clones, and not every one. This table has hundreds of thousands of clones, 72% appearing once. This chain uses TRBV5-1 with TRBJ2-1; D is possibly TRBD2 (6 bases). The sequencing sample was made of memory CD4+ T cells sorted from blood. Sample subset: CD45RA-negative fraction. The sequence was collected from a woman aged 25 to 39 in good health. The CDR3 protein is CASSLSSGSYNEQFF. For the CDR3, the DNA is TGCGCCAGCAGCTTGAGTAGCGGCAGCTACAATGAGCAGTTCTTC.